The 31 T cell receptor beta chains in this list originate from one sample, sequenced in a study of T-cell memory formation after mild COVID-19. MiXCR, applied by TCRdb to the 5' RACE reads, yields one record per CDR3 protein. The table includes about half a million distinct CDR3 sequences, roughly 18% detected once. Source material: PBMCs or a T cell subset sorted from them (not recorded which). These TCRs come from an adult woman who had mild COVID-19 (a few samples of this study predate the infection). Cell type and time point are not known.

As DNA, the CDR3 is TGCAGTGCTAGACGGACAGGGGCCGAATCACCCCTCCACTTT. It translates to CSARRTGAESPLHF. This chain connects TRBV20-1 to TRBJ1-6, with 9 bases lining up with TRBD1. V dropped 2 bases and J dropped 10; count of bases not matched to a gene: 6. The CDR3 runs 14 residues. Per germline, CDR1 DFQATT and CDR2 SNEGSKA (reference sequence).

This clonotype was counted a few times. The CDR3 here is CASSLAGQGADYGYTF. DNA of the CDR3: TGTGCCAGCAGCTTAGCGGGACAGGGGGCGGACTATGGCTACACCTTC. The rearrangement joins TRBV7-8 to TRBJ1-2; 12 positions agree with TRBD1. Germline V gene sequence: CDR1 SGHVS, CDR2 FQNEAQ. The CDR3 consists of 16 residues. V lost 0 bases to trimming and J lost 3 bases; unmatched junction nucleotides: 2.

This clonotype was counted only a few times. The chain links TRBV11-1 to TRBJ2-4; 11 positions match TRBD2. CDR3 size: 20 residues. The V gene end was trimmed by 0 bases and the J gene end by 0 bases; junction bases not matched to a gene: 10. Germline V gene data show CDR1 as SGHAT and CDR2 as FQDESV (reference sequence). The CDR3 DNA reads TGTGCCAGCAGCTTAGCCCCACTAGCGGGGGTCGACTTAGCCAAAAACATTCAGTACTTC. It codes for CASSLAPLAGVDLAKNIQYF.

This clonotype was found a few times. J is TRBJ2-2 and V is TRBV15; D is undetermined. Germline CDR1 reads LNHNV; CDR2 reads YYDKDF (reference sequence). The CDR3 spans 14 residues. The germline V and J ends were trimmed by 0 bases and 0 bases, with 2 bases remaining between them. CDR3 in amino acids: CATSRESNTGELFF. CDR3 coding DNA: TGTGCCACCAGCAGAGAATCGAACACCGGGGAGCTGTTTTTT.

This clonotype was observed at least ten times. J is TRBJ2-7 and V is TRBV9, with a tentative D call TRBD2 (5 bases). Trimming took off 4 bases at V and 5 bases at J, with 16 bases between the two ends. Germline V gene sequence: CDR1 SGDLS, CDR2 YYNGEE. The CDR3 contains 14 residues. CDR3 sequence reads: CASSLGLLSHEQYF. The DNA of the CDR3 is TGTGCCAGCAGCCTAGGACTTCTAAGTCACGAGCAGTACTTC.

This clonotype has just a few counts. This sequence joins TRBV7-9 and TRBJ1-2; D perhaps matches TRBD1 (6 bases). The CDR3 totals 20 residues. The germline V and J ends were trimmed by 7 bases and 6 bases, with 36 bases remaining between them. The germline gives CDR1 SEHNR, CDR2 FQNEAQ (reference sequence). The CDR3: CASTKGPGQRPLREENGYTF. CDR3 in DNA: TGTGCCAGCACCAAGGGACCGGGACAAAGGCCCCTCCGGGAGGAGAATGGCTACACCTTC.

V usage is TRBV7-9 and J usage is TRBJ1-1; D is perhaps TRBD1 (6 bases). This CDR3 has 12 residues. V was shortened by 9 bases and J by 6 bases, with 14 bases between the two germline ends. CDR1 is SEHNR and CDR2 is FQNEAQ in the germline V gene (reference sequence). In DNA form, the CDR3 reads TGTGCCAGTTCGGTAGGGGGACCTGAAGCTTTCTTT. The encoded protein is CASSVGGPEAFF.

This clonotype was seen a few times. V usage is TRBV6-5 and J usage is TRBJ1-1; a possible D gene is TRBD1 (6 bases). The CDR3 covers 13 residues. The V and J ends lost 6 bases and 4 bases respectively, with 12 bases between them. The V gene's germline CDR1 is MNHEY and CDR2 SVGAGI. CDR3 DNA sequence: TGTGCCAGCAGAAACGGCAGGGGCACTGAAGCTTTCTTT. Translated, it gives CASRNGRGTEAFF.

V is TRBV7-8 and J is TRBJ2-1; TRBD1 matches 7 bases. V gave up 3 bases and J gave up 4 bases; unmatched junction bases: 9. Germline-derived CDR1 and CDR2 are SGHVS and FQNEAQ. The CDR3 extends over 16 amino acids. The CDR3 loop reads CASSLTSGQIYNEQFF. CDR3 coding DNA: TGTGCCAGCAGCTTGACATCGGGACAGATATACAATGAGCAGTTCTTC.

The sample holds a few counts of this clonotype. This chain joins TRBV29-1 and TRBJ2-2; 10 bases map to TRBD1. Per the germline V gene, CDR1 is SQVTM and CDR2 is ANQGSEA. The V and J ends lost 6 bases and 1 base, in that order; junction bases with no gene match: 2. The CDR3 consists of 14 residues. In DNA form, the CDR3 reads TGCAGCGTAGGACAGGGGGGGAACACCGGGGAGCTGTTTTTT. This sequence encodes CSVGQGGNTGELFF.

The J gene is TRBJ2-1, the V gene TRBV30; 9 bases map to TRBD2. The J segment lost 4 bases and the V segment lost 0 bases, leaving 7 bases of the junction unmatched. Germline loops: CDR1 GTSNPN, CDR2 SVGIG (reference sequence). The CDR3 consists of 16 residues. In DNA, the CDR3 is TGTGCCTGGAGTGTACCTTTAGCGGGGGTTTACAATGAGCAGTTCTTC. This gives the protein CAWSVPLAGVYNEQFF.

The chain carries TRBV20-1 and TRBJ2-7; D could derive from TRBD1 or TRBD2 (5 bases each). CDR1 is DFQATT and CDR2 is SNEGSKA in the germline V gene (reference sequence). The CDR3 contains 13 residues. Here the CDR3 DNA reads TGCAGCACCCAGGGAGACAGCTCCTACGAGCAGTACTTC. Translating gives CSTQGDSSYEQYF.

The V call is TRBV13, the J call TRBJ2-7; D is perhaps TRBD1 (7 bases). Trimming took off 5 bases at V and 3 bases at J, with 20 bases between the two ends. Germline-derived CDR1 and CDR2 are PRHDT and FYEKMQ (reference sequence). The CDR3 loop spans 16 amino acids. The CDR3 bases are TGTGCCAGCAGCCCGGATAGGGGGGACAGTCTCTACGAGCAGTACTTC. Translated, it gives CASSPDRGDSLYEQYF.

The V call is TRBV7-9, the J call TRBJ2-1; D ambiguous. The CDR3 spans 16 residues. V was shortened by 2 bases and J by 0 bases, with 11 bases between the two germline ends. Germline CDR1 is SEHNR and CDR2 is FQNEAQ (reference sequence). DNA for the CDR3: TGTGCCAGCAGCTTACTCCCAGGTAGCTCCTACAATGAGCAGTTCTTC. Its translation: CASSLLPGSSYNEQFF. The full variable domain, its missing parts supplied by reference TRBV7-9 and TRBJ2-1, is DTGVSQNPRHKITKRGQNVTFRCDPISEHNRLYWYRQTLGQGPEFLTYFQNEAQLEKSRLLSDRFSAERPKGSFSTLEIQRTEQGDSAMYLCASSLLPGSSYNEQFFGPGTRLTVL.

The rearrangement uses TRBV7-2 and TRBJ2-7, with 10 bases aligning to TRBD2. Germline lookup yields CDR1 SGHTA and CDR2 FQGNSA. With V trimmed by 4 bases and J by 2 bases, 8 bases remained unmatched. This CDR3 has 16 residues. The CDR3 spells CASSWSVAGGTYEQYF. Here the CDR3 DNA reads TGTGCCAGCAGCTGGTCTGTAGCGGGAGGTACCTACGAGCAGTACTTC.

This sequence joins TRBV4-1 and TRBJ2-2, with D possibly being TRBD2 (5 bases). CDR1 and CDR2 from the germline V gene are MGHRA and YSYEKL. There are 14 residues in the CDR3. Trimming stripped 3 bases from V and 6 bases from J, with 11 bases between. This chain's CDR3 is CASSHPSGSGELFF. In DNA form, the CDR3 reads TGCGCCAGCAGCCATCCGTCGGGGTCCGGGGAGCTGTTTTTT.

A few counts support this clonotype. This sequence joins TRBV20-1 and TRBJ2-1; 16 positions agree with TRBD2. V trimming: 4 bases; J trimming: 5 bases; junction bases outside the gene matches: 2. CDR1 DFQATT and CDR2 SNEGSKA come from the germline V gene (reference sequence). This CDR3 region has 15 residues. The CDR3 nucleotides are TGCAGTGCTATTGGGACTAGCGGGAGGGACAATGAGCAGTTCTTC. Residues: CSAIGTSGRDNEQFF.

The CDR3 protein is CASTQVGGSNQPQHF. The CDR3 DNA follows: TGTGCCAGCACCCAAGTCGGGGGTAGCAATCAGCCCCAGCATTTT. The V gene is TRBV12-3 or TRBV12-4, the J gene TRBJ1-5; D is possibly TRBD1 (5 bases). The CDR3 is 15 amino acids. Trimming took 7 bases from V and 0 from J, leaving 13 bases between them.

The chain links TRBV7-8 to TRBJ2-3, with TRBD2 matching over 8 bases. After removal of 5 bases from V and 5 bases from J, the junction contained 18 bases not matched to a gene. The CDR3 runs to 18 residues. Germline V gene data show CDR1 as SGHVS and CDR2 as FQNEAQ. CDR3 residues: CASSPWLLAGLSLDTQYF. The CDR3 coding sequence is TGTGCCAGCAGCCCTTGGCTCCTAGCGGGCCTCTCACTAGATACGCAGTATTTT.

The sample holds a few counts of this clonotype. This chain uses TRBV5-1 with TRBJ2-3; 11 nucleotides line up with TRBD2. Trimming at V came to 4 bases and at J to 9 bases, leaving 7 bases not matched to a gene. Germline lookup yields CDR1 SGHRS and CDR2 YFSETQ. The CDR3 totals 14 residues. CDR3 in DNA: TGCGCCAGCAGCGGAGGGACTAGCGGCTTCACGCAGTATTTT. Its translation: CASSGGTSGFTQYF.

On this clonotype: The junction differs from germline at one of its ends, possibly a read error. J is TRBJ2-7 and V is TRBV2, with no clear D. The CDR3 has 17 residues. Germline V gives CDR1 SNHLY, CDR2 FYNNEI. The DNA for the CDR3 is TGTGCCAGCGGTGATCTCTCGGTTCGTCTAAGCGCCTACGAGCAGTACTTC. It translates to CASGDLSVRLSAYEQYF.

The table lists this clonotype with many counts. The V and J genes are TRBV9 and TRBJ2-1; maybe TRBD1 (6 bases). Trimming took 4 bases from V and 2 from J, leaving 10 bases between them. The length of the CDR3 is 14 residues. Germline CDR1 SGDLS, CDR2 YYNGEE. The CDR3 DNA follows: TGTGCCAGCAGCCTGCAGGGGACCTACAATGAGCAGTTCTTC. Translating it yields CASSLQGTYNEQFF.

This chain joins TRBV24-1 and TRBJ1-2; 8 positions match TRBD1. Trimming cost V 3 bases and J 4 bases; bases outside gene matches: 3. Per the germline V gene, CDR1 is KGHDR and CDR2 is SFDVKD. This CDR3 region has 14 residues. CDR3 residues: CATSDGTGGYGYTF. CDR3 sequence (DNA): TGTGCCACCAGTGATGGGACAGGCGGCTATGGCTACACCTTC.

This clonotype has just a few counts. The chain recombines TRBV15 with TRBJ2-4, with D perhaps TRBD1 or TRBD2 (5 bases each). Per germline, CDR1 LNHNV and CDR2 YYDKDF (reference sequence). Trimming took off 6 bases at V and 0 bases at J, with 9 bases between the two ends. The CDR3 totals 14 residues. For the CDR3, the DNA is TGTGCCACCAGGTGGGACCTAGCCAAAAACATTCAGTACTTC. Residues: CATRWDLAKNIQYF.

The chain carries TRBV7-2 and TRBJ1-2; TRBD1 is a possible D gene (5 bases). CDR3 length equals 15 residues. The germline V and J ends were trimmed by 5 bases and 4 bases, with 17 bases remaining between them. The germline V gene has CDR1 SGHTA and CDR2 FQGNSA. The CDR3 loop reads CASSLYRGTAYGYTF. The CDR3 DNA is TGTGCCAGCAGCCTCTACCGGGGGACGGCCTATGGCTACACCTTC.

This sequence joins TRBV5-1 and TRBJ1-1; 9 nucleotides agree with TRBD1. The ends lost 3 bases at V and 6 bases at J; junction bases unmatched: 3. CDR1 SGHRS and CDR2 YFSETQ come from the germline V gene. This CDR3 comprises 13 residues. The CDR3 loop is CASSSGDRAEAFF. The CDR3 DNA reads TGCGCCAGCAGCTCAGGGGACAGGGCTGAAGCTTTCTTT.

This clonotype was recorded at least ten times. The rearrangement joins TRBV11-2 to TRBJ2-5, with unresolved D. CDR3 length: 14 amino acids. Germline-derived CDR1 and CDR2 are SGHAT and FQNNGV. V was trimmed by 2 bases and J by 2 bases, leaving 9 bases between them. This chain's CDR3 is CASSLPSSQETQYF. The DNA for the CDR3 is TGTGCCAGCAGCTTACCGTCTTCTCAAGAGACCCAGTACTTC.

Only a few counts were recorded for this clonotype. The CDR3 spells CASSDPGGGNTEAFF. DNA of the CDR3: TGTGCCAGCAGTGATCCAGGGGGCGGGAACACTGAAGCTTTCTTT. The chain links TRBV25-1 to TRBJ1-1; 8 nucleotides line up with TRBD1. This CDR3 region has 15 residues. Per the germline V gene, CDR1 is MGHDK and CDR2 is SYGVNS. Unmatched junction bases numbered 4, after V lost 3 bases and J lost 1 base.

The rearrangement uses TRBV24-1 and TRBJ2-3, with D uncertain. The CDR3 contains 13 residues. The V end lost 10 bases, the J end lost 0 bases, and 10 bases lay between the germline ends. Per the germline V gene, CDR1 is KGHDR and CDR2 is SFDVKD. DNA for the CDR3: TGTGCCACATCACCACGAAGCACAGATACGCAGTATTTT. It is translated as CATSPRSTDTQYF.

A few counts support this clonotype. This sequence joins TRBV7-3 and TRBJ2-1; 7 bases agree with TRBD2. The germline gives CDR1 SGHTA, CDR2 FQGTGA. With 2 bases clipped from V and 10 bases from J, the junction kept 5 bases outside the gene matches. The CDR3 has 13 residues. DNA of the CDR3: TGTGCCAGCAGCTTACCTAGCGGAAAAGAGCAGTTCTTC. It yields the protein CASSLPSGKEQFF.

V gene TRBV12-3 or TRBV12-4 combines with J gene TRBJ1-3, with D possibly TRBD1 on 5 matching bases. The CDR3 length is 13 residues. The germline V and J ends were trimmed by 6 bases and 0 bases, with 6 bases remaining between them. This CDR3 reads CASRTGSGNTIYF. The CDR3, as DNA: TGTGCCAGCAGAACAGGCTCTGGAAACACCATATATTTT.